This TCR beta chain was sequenced in a study of response to subunit inactivated influenza vaccine (dated by TCRdb to the late 2010s). At the level of the whole study: Deep quantitative profiling of the T cell receptor repertoire was used in the study to follow responses to a trivalent subunit inactivated influenza vaccine.

Here is what the overall study found, with its caveats: According to the authors, only a limited number of new T cells may be recruited by each seasonal influenza vaccination.

Library preparation employed RT-PCR. TCRdb records Illumina HiSeq 2500 as the sequencer. The public reads were reanalyzed by TCRdb: fastp trimming at Q25, MiXCR alignment, in-frame beta chains only. Each CDR3 protein appears once, grouped with its most common genes and DNA. The sample table shows some 500,000 distinct CDR3 sequences, and 10% to 15% are seen once. Roughly 13% of the sample is in the top ten clones. CDR1 and CDR2, looked up from the germline V gene, are SGHRS and YFSETQ. The CDR3 contains 17 residues, cysteine and phenylalanine counted. Of the read, only the CDR3 DNA is kept; its 51 bases are in frame from base 1. As for this clonotype: The target of this receptor is not known. An end of the junction does not agree with germline; a read error may underlie this.

The meaning of the sample's time point label: 45 to 50 days after influenza vaccine administration. Sequences were derived from PBMCs from blood, sampled roughly 6 weeks after vaccination. The clonotype originates from a man aged 50 or older who received an inactivated influenza vaccine. Donor details come from another sample of the same person, matched by shared clones. In this chain, TRBV5-1 is recombined with TRBJ2-3, and TRBD2 matches 12 of the central bases. The DNA sequence is TGCGCCAGCACCTTGGGACTAGCGGGTCTCATCACAGATACGCAGTATTTT. Translated, it gives CASTLGLAGLITDTQYF.